This T cell receptor beta chain was found in a study of shared clonotypes between healthy human individuals (TCRdb year 2020). With respect to the entire study: The cohort included three men and a couple of women between 18 and 49 years of age. Per donor, three plates each were used for CD4 naive and CD4 memory, two for CD8 naive, and one for CD8 memory. The study deeply sequenced blood TCR repertoires of about 5 healthy adults to estimate repertoire size and the extent of clonotype sharing between individuals. Different laboratories and diverse techniques were used to prepare libraries and sequence TCR repertoires, to increase sequencing depth and limit assay-specific biases. Per donor, leukapheresis produced somewhere between about 0.9 and 9 billion PBMCs.

Donors were healthy HIV-negative adults with no recently reported acute infections or vaccinations. Only Caucasian adults living in Nashville, Tennessee, USA were represented among the donors. Magnetic negative selection was used to enrich CD4+ T cells, after which naive cells were positively selected on CD45RA and the negative fraction became the memory subset. Blood was obtained by leukapheresis, after which PBMCs were separated by Ficoll-Histopaque density gradient centrifugation and cryopreserved in liquid nitrogen vapor phase. Analytical flow cytometry was used to check the purity and quantity of each magnetically sorted T cell population. Genomic DNA was isolated from every sorted fraction and measured by UV absorbance on a Nanodrop 2000c. As to this clone: Which antigen it targets is not known. Base quality data are lacking; no much larger clone is found one base away.

Compared with germline, V lacks 6 bases and J lacks 11 bases; bases without a gene match: 7. Counted from cysteine to phenylalanine, this CDR3 has 11 amino acids. Of the read, only the CDR3 DNA is kept; its 33 bases are in frame from base 1. Reading the germline V gene gives CDR1 MNHNS and CDR2 SASEGT. What the authors observed across the whole study: The genetic and exposure-history diversity represented was limited by the small number of donors. Even with the large sequencing depth, rarefaction of the sorted-subset datasets indicated that sequencing was incomplete. Pairwise subsampling led to the expectation that sequencing depth would affect the degree of clonotype sharing among donors. Roughly 5% of naive CD4, 3.5% of naive CD8, roughly 2.4% of memory CD4, and approximately 0.4% of memory CD8 clonotypes were shared across a few donors. Compared with non-shared clonotypes, the clonotypes found in all four sorted-subset donors had higher generation probabilities. Sampling was restricted to blood, and TCR repertoires in tissues likely differ from the TCR repertoires found in blood. Naive subsets generally had larger estimated clonotype richness than memory subsets.

Using the deep immunoSEQ assay, multiplex PCR amplified TCR CDR3 regions from genomic DNA. Genomic DNA extracted from each cell subset was distributed evenly over all wells of several immunoSEQ 96-well plates, and each plate served as one replicate. For sorted subsets, 150 to 200 ng genomic DNA, equal to 30,000 or so T cell genomes, was loaded into each replicate PCR. Purified libraries were measured with a Qubit 3.0 fluorometer, size-checked on a Bioanalyzer 2100, and measured again with the KAPA Library Quantification kit. Each immunoSEQ 96-well plate was sequenced on its own single-read 150-cycle Illumina NextSeq 550 flow cell. As for the original processing: The immunoSEQ output contained only junctional sequences without quality scores, so filtering could not match that applied to full-length reads. Sequences were annotated with PyIR, a Python wrapper for IgBLAST v1.9, and V/J genes and CDR3 were assigned using IMGT germline references. Reads were removed for weak V/J assignments (E-value above 1e-6), missing CDR3, stop codons, out-of-frame junctions, or ambiguous translated residues. V3J clonotypes were defined as sequences sharing an identical inferred V gene, J gene, and CDR3 amino acid sequence. The percentage overlap between two repertoires was calculated by dividing the number of shared unique clonotypes by the size of the smaller repertoire. Richness of each repertoire was evaluated using RTK rarefaction, the Chao1 estimator, and Recon v2.1 estimates of unobserved clonotypes. Generation probabilities for all TCRbeta clonotypes obtained by the gDNA method from a handful of donors were computed using OLGA. TCRdb mirrors the immuneACCESS table, restricted to in-frame sequences. Some clones are absent from its copies; in checked studies, under half trace to an unresolved V gene, and the reason for the others is unknown. The V and J calls and the clone size are those of that table, but D and trimming were determined from the DNA. The sample profile shows more than 1 million clones; about 84% of them were found once. The ten top clones hold under 0.65% of the sample.

The specimen was memory CD4+ T cells from PBMCs. Reading the label with the study, this specimen's cell subset or site is: CD45RA-negative fraction. This clonotype was obtained from a man younger than 35 in good health. Some clones in this sample may be carry-over from other donors' samples. This receptor chain uses TRBV6-1 and TRBJ2-7; TRBD2 agrees with 7 junctional bases. The DNA sequence is given as TGTGCCAGCAGGGGGGGGTGGTGGGAGTACTTC. This translates into CASRGGWWEYF.